One and the same sample provided the 10 T cell receptor beta chains below, sequenced in a study of metastatic and nonmetastatic thyroid tumors. TCRdb called clones again from the PCR reads with MiXCR. In the table there are tens of thousands of clones, approximately 22% of which are singletons. No patient had received any treatment before thyroid surgery. Specimen: blood. These receptors were taken from a female donor with papillary thyroid cancer or a benign thyroid nodule (not recorded which). Some clones in this sample may be carry-over from other donors' samples.

This clone was seen repeatedly, ten times or more. The CDR3 is CASRVGIYNSPLHF. CDR3 bases: TGTGCCAGCAGGGTAGGAATCTATAATTCACCCCTCCACTTT. The chain joins TRBV12-3 or TRBV12-4 to TRBJ1-6; D unresolved. Trimming took off 6 bases at V and 3 bases at J, with 9 bases between the two ends. The CDR3 has 14 amino acids.

This clone was seen a few times. The rearrangement uses TRBV18 and TRBJ2-1; the match to TRBD1 covers 8 bases. CDR3 length: 16 residues. V was pared by 1 base and J by 10 bases, with 12 bases of the junction left unmatched. Germline loops: CDR1 KGHSH, CDR2 LQKENI. This chain's CDR3 is CASSPRPGTGAKEQFF. The CDR3 region has the DNA TGTGCCAGCTCACCACGTCCTGGGACAGGAGCTAAGGAGCAGTTCTTC. The full variable domain, its missing parts supplied by reference TRBV18 and TRBJ2-1, is NAGVMQNPRHLVRRRGQEARLRCSPMKGHSHVYWYRQLPEEGLKFMVYLQKENIIDESGMPKERFSAEFPKEGPSILRIQQVVRGDSAAYFCASSPRPGTGAKEQFFGPGTRLTVL.

Many counts were recorded for this clone. This may be a read error: a much more frequent sequence differs by one nucleotide. The CDR3 protein is CASSYRQGLEYGCTF. CDR3 bases: TGTGCCAGCAGCTACAGACAGGGATTGGAATATGGCTGCACCTTC. The gene calls are TRBV14 and TRBJ1-2; 7 positions agree with TRBD1. The CDR3 covers 15 residues. CDR1 is SGHDN, CDR2 FVKESK, per germline. The whole variable domain, remainder taken from reference TRBV14 and TRBJ1-2, is EAGVTQFPSHSVIEKGQTVTLRCDPISGHDNLYWYRRVMGKEIKFLLHFVKESKQDESGMPNNRFLAERTGGTYSTLKVQPAELEDSGVYFCASSYRQGLEYGCTFGSGTRLTVV.

The chain recombines TRBV20-1 with TRBJ2-7, with no clear D. The CDR3 has 14 residues. Looked up from germline, CDR1 is DFQATT and CDR2 is SNEGSKA (reference sequence). Trimming took 7 bases from V and 0 from J, leaving 16 bases between them. As DNA, the CDR3 is TGCAGTGATAAAGATGTGGGCAGCTCCTACGAGCAGTACTTC. Translating gives CSDKDVGSSYEQYF.

This clone has more than one count but fewer than ten. V is TRBV19 and J is TRBJ1-5; the match to TRBD1 covers 8 bases. V was pared by 6 bases and J by 6 bases, with 10 bases of the junction left unmatched. Germline assignment: CDR1 LNHDA and CDR2 SQIVND (reference sequence). This CDR3 region has 15 residues. CDR3 sequence: CASRSGTGLGQPQHF. CDR3 coding DNA: TGTGCCAGTAGATCGGGGACAGGTTTGGGTCAGCCCCAGCATTTT.

This clone was picked up many times. The chain combines TRBV11-2 with TRBJ2-7; D unresolved. The CDR3 has 16 amino acids. Germline assignment: CDR1 SGHAT and CDR2 FQNNGV. The ends were cut back, 1 base at V and 0 bases at J, with 13 bases in the middle. For the CDR3, the DNA is TGTGCCAGCAGCTTAGGACTCAGGTCGAGCTCCTACGAGCAGTACTTC. It codes for CASSLGLRSSSYEQYF.

Ten or more counts support this clone. This sequence joins TRBV9 and TRBJ2-2, with 8 positions matching TRBD1. The CDR3 covers 17 residues. V trimming: 5 bases; J trimming: 1 base; junction bases outside the gene matches: 10. CDR1 and CDR2 from the germline V gene are SGDLS and YYNGEE. The CDR3 bases are TGTGCCAGCAGTAAAGTCGGGACAGGCTTGAACACCGGGGAGCTGTTTTTT. Protein product: CASSKVGTGLNTGELFF.

This clone occurred many times. The CDR3 region has the DNA TGTGCCAGTAGTATCGGCGGGTCCTACAATGAGCAGTTCTTC. Amino acid sequence: CASSIGGSYNEQFF. This chain connects TRBV19 to TRBJ2-1; possibly TRBD2 for D (5 bases). The V gene's germline CDR1 is LNHDA and CDR2 SQIVND (reference sequence). This CDR3 region has 14 residues. The ends were cut back, 3 bases at V and 1 base at J, with 7 bases in the middle.

This clone was detected many times. The CDR3 reads CASSSPRGAFF. The DNA of the CDR3 is TGTGCCAGCTCATCCCCCCGTGGAGCTTTCTTT. The genes are TRBV27 and TRBJ1-1, with D unresolved. Trimming pared 8 bases from V and 10 bases from J, leaving 14 bases between. The CDR3 contains 11 residues. CDR1 and CDR2 from the germline V gene are MNHEY and SMNVEV (reference sequence).

This clone came up a few times. The V and J genes are TRBV28 and TRBJ2-7, with D perhaps matching TRBD1 (5 bases). Germline V CDR1 and CDR2: MDHEN, SYDVKM. V lost 3 bases and J 0 bases, leaving 12 bases between the germline ends. This CDR3 has 15 amino acids. Here the CDR3 reads CASSFQGSSSYEQYF. The CDR3 DNA reads as TGTGCCAGCAGTTTTCAGGGATCCTCCTCCTACGAGCAGTACTTC.